The 5 T cell receptor beta chains given below trace back to one sample, sequenced in a study of shared clonotypes between healthy human individuals. Repertoires were generated with immunoSEQ multiplex PCR, while TCRdb's copy carries only in-frame clones and drops some. The table shows roughly 2,000,000 clones, with around 93% occurring only once. Naivety among CD8 cells was defined by CD45RO negativity and positive CCR7 selection, thereby excluding terminally differentiated effector memory CD45RA+ cells. Sequenced sample: naive CD8+ T cells from PBMCs. The receptors here all came from a man younger than 35 in good health. Some clones in this sample may be carry-over from other donors' samples.

V and J are TRBV2 and TRBJ2-2, with 9 bases aligning to TRBD1. The germline V gene has CDR1 SNHLY and CDR2 FYNNEI. The CDR3 contains 15 residues. The V segment lost 6 bases and the J segment 6 bases; nucleotides outside the gene matches: 8. DNA for the CDR3: TGTGCCAGCAGAGGCGGGACAGGGTACCCCGGGGAGCTGTTTTTT. Its translation is CASRGGTGYPGELFF.

In its sample, this clone was seen a few times. The genes are TRBV6-6 and TRBJ2-1, with a possible D match to TRBD1 (6 bases). Trimming shortened V by 5 bases and J by 8 bases, and 10 bases separated the two germline ends. This CDR3 spans 12 amino acids. The germline V gene has CDR1 MNHNY and CDR2 SVGAGI (reference sequence). The CDR3 is CASSPRGYEQFF. The CDR3 region has the DNA TGTGCCAGCAGTCCAAGGGGGTATGAGCAGTTCTTC.

The chain couples TRBV28 to TRBJ1-1; D gene unclear. Deletions cut 7 bases from V and 10 bases from J, with 16 bases between. The V gene's germline CDR1 is MDHEN and CDR2 SYDVKM. There are 12 residues in the CDR3. CDR3 in amino acids: CASTPFSGVAFF. CDR3 nucleotides: TGTGCCAGCACCCCATTCTCAGGAGTAGCTTTCTTT.

Remarks on this clone: At the DNA level, this CDR3 is encoded by other sequences in the same sample as well. The chain carries TRBV5-6 and TRBJ2-7, with D uncertain. Between the trimmed V and J ends, which lost 5 bases and 3 bases, there was a span of 12 bases. There are 13 residues in the CDR3. The germline CDR1 and CDR2 sequences are SGHDT and YYEEEE. CDR3 sequence (DNA): TGTGCCAGCAGTCCCGGATCCAGCTACGAGCAGTACTTC. Translated, it gives CASSPGSSYEQYF. Full variable domain (rest looked up from reference TRBV5-6 and TRBJ2-7): DAGVTQSPTHLIKTRGQQVTLRCSPKSGHDTVSWYQQALGQGPQFIFQYYEEEERQRGNFPDRFSGHQFPNYSSELNVNALLLGDSALYLCASSPGSSYEQYFGPGTRLTVT.

This rearrangement joins TRBV2 to TRBJ2-7, with D perhaps TRBD1 (6 bases). Trimming took 6 bases from V and 0 from J, leaving 12 bases between them. The germline V gene has CDR1 SNHLY and CDR2 FYNNEI. The CDR3 sequence is 14 residues long. This chain's CDR3 is CASREQGSSYEQYF. The CDR3 DNA is TGTGCCAGCAGGGAACAGGGTTCCTCCTACGAGCAGTACTTC.